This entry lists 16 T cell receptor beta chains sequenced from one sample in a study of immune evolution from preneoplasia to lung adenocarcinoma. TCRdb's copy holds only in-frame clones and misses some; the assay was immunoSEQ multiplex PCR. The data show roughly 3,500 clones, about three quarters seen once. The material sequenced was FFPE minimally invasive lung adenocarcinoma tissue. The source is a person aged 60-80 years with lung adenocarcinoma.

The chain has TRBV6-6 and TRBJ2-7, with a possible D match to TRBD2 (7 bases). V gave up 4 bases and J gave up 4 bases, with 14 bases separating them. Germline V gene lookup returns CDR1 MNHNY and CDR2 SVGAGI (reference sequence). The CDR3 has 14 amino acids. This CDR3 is CASSFQGGGYEQYF. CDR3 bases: TGTGCCAGCAGTTTCCAGGGAGGGGGTTACGAGCAGTACTTC.

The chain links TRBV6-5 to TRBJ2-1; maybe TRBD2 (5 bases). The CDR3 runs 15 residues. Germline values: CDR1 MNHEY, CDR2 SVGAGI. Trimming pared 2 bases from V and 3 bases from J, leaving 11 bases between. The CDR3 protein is CASSYDPGSYNEQFF. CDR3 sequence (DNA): TGTGCCAGCAGTTACGATCCGGGAAGCTACAATGAGCAGTTCTTC.

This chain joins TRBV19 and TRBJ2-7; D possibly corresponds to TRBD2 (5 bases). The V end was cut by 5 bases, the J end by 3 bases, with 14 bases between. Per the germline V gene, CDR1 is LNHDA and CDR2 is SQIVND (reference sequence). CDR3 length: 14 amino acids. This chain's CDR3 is CASSPGLYLYEQYF. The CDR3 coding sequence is TGTGCCAGTAGTCCCGGACTTTACCTCTACGAGCAGTACTTC.

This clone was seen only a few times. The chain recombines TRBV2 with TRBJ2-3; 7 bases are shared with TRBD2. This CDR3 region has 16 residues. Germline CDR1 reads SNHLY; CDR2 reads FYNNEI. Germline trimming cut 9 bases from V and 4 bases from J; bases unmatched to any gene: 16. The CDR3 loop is CARNPVGEGRADTQYF. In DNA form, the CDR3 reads TGTGCCAGGAATCCCGTGGGGGAGGGCCGTGCAGATACGCAGTATTTT.

The CDR3 protein is CASSQVGGRGSNQPQHF. The CDR3 DNA sequence: TGCGCCAGCAGCCAAGTCGGCGGCAGGGGGAGCAATCAGCCCCAGCATTTT. The chain recombines TRBV4-1 with TRBJ1-5; the match to TRBD1 covers 7 bases. This CDR3 spans 17 amino acids. CDR1 is MGHRA, CDR2 YSYEKL, per germline. V was clipped by 1 base and J by 1 base; unmatched bases: 7.

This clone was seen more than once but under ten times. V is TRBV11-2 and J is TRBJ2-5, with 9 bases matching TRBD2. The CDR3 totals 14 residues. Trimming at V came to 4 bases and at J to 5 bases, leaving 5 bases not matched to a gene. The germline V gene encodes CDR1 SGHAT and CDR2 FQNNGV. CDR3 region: CASSSRTSAETQYF. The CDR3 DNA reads TGTGCCAGCAGCTCCCGGACTAGCGCGGAGACCCAGTACTTC.

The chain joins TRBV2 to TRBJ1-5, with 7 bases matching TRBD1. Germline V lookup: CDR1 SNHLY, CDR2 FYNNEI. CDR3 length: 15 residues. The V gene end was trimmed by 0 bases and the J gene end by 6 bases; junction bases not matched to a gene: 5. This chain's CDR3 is CASSEATGLSQPQHF. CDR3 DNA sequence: TGTGCCAGCAGTGAAGCGACAGGGTTGAGTCAGCCCCAGCATTTT.

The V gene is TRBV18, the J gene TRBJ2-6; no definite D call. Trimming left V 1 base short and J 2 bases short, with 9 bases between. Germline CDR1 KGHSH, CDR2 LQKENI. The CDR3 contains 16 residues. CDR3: CASSPRSGAGANVLTF. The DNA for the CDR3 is TGTGCCAGCTCACCACGGTCTGGAGCTGGGGCCAACGTCCTGACTTTC.

The DNA of the CDR3 is TGTGCCAGCAGTTACTCTAATGAGCAGTACTTC. The encoded protein is CASSYSNEQYF. The chain combines TRBV6-6 with TRBJ2-7, with D hard to call. There are 11 residues in the CDR3. The germline CDR1 and CDR2 sequences are MNHNY and SVGAGI (reference sequence). V shed 0 bases and J shed 7 bases, with 4 bases lying between them.

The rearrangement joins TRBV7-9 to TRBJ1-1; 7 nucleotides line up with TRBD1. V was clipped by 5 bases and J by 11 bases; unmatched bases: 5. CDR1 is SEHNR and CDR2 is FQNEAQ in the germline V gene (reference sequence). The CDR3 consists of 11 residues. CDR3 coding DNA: TGTGCCAGCAGCCAGACAGGGAGGGCTTTCTTT. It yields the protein CASSQTGRAFF.

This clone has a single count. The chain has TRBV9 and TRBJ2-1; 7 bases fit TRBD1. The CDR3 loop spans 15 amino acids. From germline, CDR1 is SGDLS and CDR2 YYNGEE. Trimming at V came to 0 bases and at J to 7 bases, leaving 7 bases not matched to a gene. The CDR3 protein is CASSVEAAGGNEQFF. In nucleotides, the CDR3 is TGTGCCAGCAGCGTAGAAGCGGCAGGGGGTAATGAGCAGTTCTTC.

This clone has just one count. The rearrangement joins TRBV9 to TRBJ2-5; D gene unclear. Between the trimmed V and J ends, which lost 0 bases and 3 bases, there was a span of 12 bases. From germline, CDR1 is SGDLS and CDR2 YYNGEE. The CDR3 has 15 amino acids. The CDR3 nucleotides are TGTGCCAGCAGCGTAGGGCCCGAGGCCGAAGAGACCCAGTACTTC. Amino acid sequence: CASSVGPEAEETQYF.

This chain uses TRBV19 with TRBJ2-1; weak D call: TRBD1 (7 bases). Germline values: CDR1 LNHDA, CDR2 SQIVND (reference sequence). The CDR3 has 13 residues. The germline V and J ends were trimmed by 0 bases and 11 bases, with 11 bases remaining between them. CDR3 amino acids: CASSIDAGGQQFF. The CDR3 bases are TGTGCCAGTAGTATAGACGCAGGGGGGCAGCAGTTCTTC. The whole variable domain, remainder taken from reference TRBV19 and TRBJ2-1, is DGGITQSPKYLFRKEGQNVTLSCEQNLNHDAMYWYRQDPGQGLRLIYYSQIVNDFQKGDIAEGYSVSREKKESFPLTVTSAQKNPTAFYLCASSIDAGGQQFFGPGTRLTVL.

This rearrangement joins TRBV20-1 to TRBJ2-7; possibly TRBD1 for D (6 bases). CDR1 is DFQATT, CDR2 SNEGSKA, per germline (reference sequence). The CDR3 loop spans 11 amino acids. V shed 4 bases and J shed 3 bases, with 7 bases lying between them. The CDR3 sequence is CSANRDYEQYF. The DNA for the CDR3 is TGCAGTGCTAACAGGGACTACGAGCAGTACTTC.

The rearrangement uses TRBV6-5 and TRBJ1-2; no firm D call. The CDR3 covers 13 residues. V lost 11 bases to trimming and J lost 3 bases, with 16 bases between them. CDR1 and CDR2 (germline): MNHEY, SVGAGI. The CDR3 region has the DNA TGTGCCTCCAGGCCGGGTGGAGACTATGGCTACACCTTC. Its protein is CASRPGGDYGYTF.

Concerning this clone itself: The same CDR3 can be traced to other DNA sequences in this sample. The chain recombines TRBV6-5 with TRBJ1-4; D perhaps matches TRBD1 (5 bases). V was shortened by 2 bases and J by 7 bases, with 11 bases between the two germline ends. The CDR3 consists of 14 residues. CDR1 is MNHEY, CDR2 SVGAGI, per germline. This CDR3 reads CASSYGRVGEKLFF. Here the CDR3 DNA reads TGTGCCAGCAGTTACGGCAGGGTGGGTGAAAAACTGTTTTTT.